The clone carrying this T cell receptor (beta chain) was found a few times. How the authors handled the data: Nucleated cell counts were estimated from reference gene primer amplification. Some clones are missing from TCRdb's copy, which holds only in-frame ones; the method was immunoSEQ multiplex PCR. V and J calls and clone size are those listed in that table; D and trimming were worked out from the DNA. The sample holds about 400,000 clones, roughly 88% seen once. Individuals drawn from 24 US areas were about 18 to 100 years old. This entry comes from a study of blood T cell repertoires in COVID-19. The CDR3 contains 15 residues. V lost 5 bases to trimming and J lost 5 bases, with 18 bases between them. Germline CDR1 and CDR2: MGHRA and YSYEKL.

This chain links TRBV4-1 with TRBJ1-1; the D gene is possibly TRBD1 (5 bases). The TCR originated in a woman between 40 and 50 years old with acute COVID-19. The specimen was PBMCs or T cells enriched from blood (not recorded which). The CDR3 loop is CASSIYSGGRTEAFF. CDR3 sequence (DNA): TGCGCCAGCAGCATATACTCGGGGGGGAGGACTGAAGCTTTCTTT.